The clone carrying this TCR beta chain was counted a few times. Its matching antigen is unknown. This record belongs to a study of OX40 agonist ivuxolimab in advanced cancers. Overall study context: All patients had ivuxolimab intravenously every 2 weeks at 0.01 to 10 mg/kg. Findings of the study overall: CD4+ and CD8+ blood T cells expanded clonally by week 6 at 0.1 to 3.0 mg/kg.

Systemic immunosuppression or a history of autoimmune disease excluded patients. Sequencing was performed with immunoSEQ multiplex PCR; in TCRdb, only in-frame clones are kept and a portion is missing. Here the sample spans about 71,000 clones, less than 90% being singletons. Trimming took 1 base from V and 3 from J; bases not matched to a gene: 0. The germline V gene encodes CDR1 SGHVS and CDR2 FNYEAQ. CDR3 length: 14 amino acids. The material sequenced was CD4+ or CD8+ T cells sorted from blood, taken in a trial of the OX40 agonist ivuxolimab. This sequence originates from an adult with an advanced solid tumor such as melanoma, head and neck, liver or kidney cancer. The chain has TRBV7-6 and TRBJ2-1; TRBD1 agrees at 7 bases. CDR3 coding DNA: TGTGCCAGCAGCTTAGGGACAGGCTACAATGAGCAGTTCTTC. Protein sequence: CASSLGTGYNEQFF.